This note documents a single TCR beta chain sequence. As yet, its antigen is unknown. This entry belongs to a study of molecular identifiers for immune sequencing clone quantification. General study findings and limits: Should identical TCR molecules share a barcode, the sizes of highly expanded clones could be underestimated.

Each CDR3 protein is one row after TCRdb ran MiXCR on the PCR reads. The data hold about 320,000 distinct CDR3 sequences, with roughly a quarter observed a single time. The specimen was naive CD8+ T cells from blood, with Jurkat cell RNA spiked in. Subset noted: FACS-sorted CD8+CD4-CCR7+CD45RA+ naive T cells. The TCR was taken from a human donor in good health. Some libraries in this study had Jurkat cell RNA spiked in.

The CDR3 loop reads CASSPRLGGNQETQYF. The CDR3 DNA follows: TGTGCCAGCAGCCCCCGTTTGGGGGGAAACCAAGAGACCCAGTACTTC. The chain joins TRBV7-9 to TRBJ2-5, with D perhaps matching TRBD2 (6 bases). In germline, CDR1 is SEHNR, CDR2 FQNEAQ (reference sequence). The V gene lost 5 bases and the J gene lost 0 bases, with 16 bases spanning the gap. The CDR3 loop spans 16 amino acids.